Shown below are 12 T cell receptor beta chains from a single sample sequenced in a study of spatial heterogeneity in lung cancer. Whole-study results and caveats: Counts that tracked tumor mutation counts were those of expanded intratumoral alpha and beta TCRs.

TCRdb analysed the 5' RACE reads with MiXCR anew, one entry per CDR3 protein. The sample lists 9,000 or so distinct CDR3 sequences, roughly 4.5% occurring once. Time point indicated: sample taken at primary tumor resection. These TCRs are of unknown antigen specificity. Sequences were derived from lung tumor tissue, sampled at surgery. Source of these receptors: a female donor with early-stage non-small cell lung cancer.

This clonotype is labeled as medium-sized. The rearrangement links TRBV29-1 to TRBJ2-1, with D perhaps assigned TRBD1 or TRBD2 (5 bases each). The CDR3 is 10 amino acids. Trimming stripped 6 bases from V and 13 bases from J, with 13 bases between. Germline lookup yields CDR1 SQVTM and CDR2 ANQGSEA. The CDR3 DNA is TGCAGCGTGGGGACGGACGTACAGTTCTTC. Amino acids: CSVGTDVQFF.

This clonotype was seen at least ten times. The chain couples TRBV20-1 to TRBJ2-3; 8 bases align to TRBD2. J lost 1 base, V lost 2 bases, and 2 bases had no gene match. From germline, CDR1 is DFQATT and CDR2 SNEGSKA (reference sequence). The CDR3 contains 14 residues. CDR3 region: CSARLAGRTDTQYF. CDR3 DNA: TGCAGTGCTAGACTAGCGGGCCGCACAGATACGCAGTATTTT.

This clonotype has more than one count but fewer than ten. The rearrangement links TRBV4-1 to TRBJ1-2; D unclear. The CDR3 is made up of 13 amino acids. V was pared by 1 base and J by 5 bases, with 8 bases between. The germline gives CDR1 MGHRA, CDR2 YSYEKL. The CDR3 sequence: CASSQGTQYGYTF. The CDR3, as DNA: TGCGCCAGCAGCCAAGGGACTCAATATGGCTACACCTTC.

This clonotype is medium-sized within its sample. V gene TRBV3-1 combines with J gene TRBJ1-1; D is unresolved. This CDR3 contains 14 residues. Germline assignment: CDR1 LGHDT and CDR2 YNNKEL (reference sequence). Trimming left V 0 bases short and J 4 bases short, with 9 bases between. The CDR3 DNA reads TGTGCCAGCAGCCAAGATGTGCAGTTCACTGAAGCTTTCTTT. Amino acid sequence: CASSQDVQFTEAFF.

Many counts were recorded for this clonotype. The chain links TRBV5-6 to TRBJ1-6; D is unresolved. Germline V gene sequence: CDR1 SGHDT, CDR2 YYEEEE. V gave up 4 bases and J gave up 8 bases, with 7 bases separating them. The CDR3 runs 12 residues. CDR3 amino acids: CASSQSDSPLHF. In DNA, the CDR3 is TGTGCCAGCAGCCAATCCGATTCACCCCTCCACTTT.

This clonotype qualifies as medium-sized. The gene calls are TRBV11-2 and TRBJ2-7; 8 bases fit TRBD2. This CDR3 contains 14 residues. Germline CDR1 SGHAT, CDR2 FQNNGV. V trimming: 6 bases; J trimming: 3 bases; junction bases outside the gene matches: 7. CDR3 sequence: CASSTSGPNYEQYF. As DNA, the CDR3 is TGTGCCAGCAGTACTAGCGGACCCAACTACGAGCAGTACTTC.

This clonotype ranks as medium-sized. V gene TRBV20-1 combines with J gene TRBJ2-1; no firm D call. The CDR3 loop spans 13 amino acids. Trimming took 3 bases from V and 6 from J, leaving 12 bases between them. The V gene's germline CDR1 is DFQATT and CDR2 SNEGSKA (reference sequence). The chain's CDR3 is CSASSPSGNEQFF. CDR3 DNA: TGCAGTGCTAGCAGTCCCTCGGGCAATGAGCAGTTCTTC.

Within the sample, this clonotype is medium-sized. V gene TRBV14 combines with J gene TRBJ2-1, with TRBD2 identical over 9 bases. Germline values: CDR1 SGHDN, CDR2 FVKESK. V gave up 3 bases and J gave up 7 bases; unmatched junction bases: 10. This CDR3 is built from 16 residues. This chain's CDR3 is CASSHYRAGGGNEQFF. The CDR3, as DNA: TGTGCCAGCAGCCACTACAGAGCGGGAGGCGGGAATGAGCAGTTCTTC.

This clonotype was recorded many times. This sequence joins TRBV2 and TRBJ2-2; perhaps TRBD2 as D (5 bases). CDR1 and CDR2 from the germline V gene are SNHLY and FYNNEI. The CDR3 is 14 residues long. Trimming pared 6 bases from V and 4 bases from J, leaving 12 bases between. The CDR3 DNA reads as TGTGCCAGCAGCCTCGGAGAGGGCACCGGGGAGCTGTTTTTT. It is translated as CASSLGEGTGELFF.

This clonotype has a count of ten or more. The rearrangement joins TRBV19 to TRBJ2-7; TRBD2 is a possible D gene (5 bases). The germline V gene encodes CDR1 LNHDA and CDR2 SQIVND (reference sequence). The CDR3 is 15 residues long. The V gene lost 3 bases and the J gene lost 4 bases, with 16 bases spanning the gap. The CDR3 bases are TGTGCCAGTAGTATGTCATCAAGCGGCCAATACGAGCAGTACTTC. This codes for CASSMSSSGQYEQYF.

By share, this clonotype counts as medium-sized. The chain employs TRBV6-1 and TRBJ2-7; D not certain. This CDR3 is 14 amino acids long. Germline V gives CDR1 MNHNS, CDR2 SASEGT. V lost 0 bases to trimming and J lost 2 bases, with 8 bases between them. The CDR3 nucleotides read TGTGCCAGCAGTGAAGCCTGGCAAACCTACGAGCAGTACTTC. As protein: CASSEAWQTYEQYF.

This clonotype appeared many times. The rearrangement uses TRBV7-9 and TRBJ2-7; no firm D call. CDR1 SEHNR and CDR2 FQNEAQ come from the germline V gene (reference sequence). The V and J ends lost 0 bases and 4 bases respectively, with 7 bases between them. The CDR3 runs to 13 residues. CDR3 nucleotide sequence: TGTGCCAGCAGCTTAGCGCTAGGGTACGAGCAGTACTTC. Its protein is CASSLALGYEQYF.